Each of the 18 T cell receptor beta chains below was sequenced from the same sample in a study of response to subunit inactivated influenza vaccine. TCRdb redid the calling of the RT-PCR reads with MiXCR, one entry per CDR3 protein. The sample lists 500,000 to 750,000 distinct CDR3 sequences; 11% to 15% were seen once. The source material was PBMCs from blood, sampled 11 to 12 days after vaccination. The receptor source for this set is a man between 45 and 60 years old who received an inactivated influenza vaccine.

This clonotype was detected ten times or more. This chain connects TRBV4-3 to TRBJ2-1, with D tentatively TRBD1 (6 bases). The germline gives CDR1 LGHNA, CDR2 YSLEER. The CDR3 length is 14 residues. Trimming shortened V by 4 bases and J by 6 bases, and 13 bases separated the two germline ends. DNA of the CDR3: TGCGCCAGCAGCCGACAGGTATATGGCAATGAGCAGTTCTTC. This codes for CASSRQVYGNEQFF.

V usage is TRBV30 and J usage is TRBJ2-2; D gene ambiguous. Germline assignment: CDR1 GTSNPN and CDR2 SVGIG (reference sequence). This CDR3 region has 11 residues. Trimming took off 2 bases at V and 5 bases at J, with 3 bases between the two ends. CDR3 DNA: TGTGCCTGGAGTCGAACCGGGGAGCTGTTTTTT. It translates to CAWSRTGELFF.

The J gene is TRBJ2-4, the V gene TRBV12-3 or TRBV12-4; 9 bases line up with TRBD1. V lost 2 bases, J lost 6 bases, and 5 bases stayed unmatched. CDR3 length equals 15 residues. CDR3 nucleotides: TGTGCCAGCAGTTTAAGAGGGACAGGGAGAAACATTCAGTACTTC. It specifies CASSLRGTGRNIQYF.

This clonotype has a single count. The chain has TRBV7-2 and TRBJ2-1, with 7 bases identical to TRBD1. The CDR3 consists of 15 residues. From germline, CDR1 is SGHTA and CDR2 FQGNSA. The junction had 9 bases not matched to a gene; V was cut back by 6 bases and J by 4 bases. The CDR3 here is CASRRGGGQYNEQFF. CDR3 in DNA: TGTGCCAGCAGAAGGGGTGGGGGACAGTACAATGAGCAGTTCTTC. The full variable domain, its missing parts supplied by reference TRBV7-2 and TRBJ2-1, is GAGVSQSPSNKVTEKGKDVELRCDPISGHTALYWYRQSLGQGLEFLIYFQGNSAPDKSGLPSDRFSAERTGGSVSTLTIQRTQQEDSAVYLCASRRGGGQYNEQFFGPGTRLTVL.

The J gene is TRBJ1-1, the V gene TRBV5-1; no reliable D call. This CDR3 contains 14 residues. Trimming took 5 bases from V and 2 from J, leaving 13 bases between them. In germline, CDR1 is SGHRS, CDR2 YFSETQ. The CDR3 loop is CASSTATANTEAFF. The DNA of the CDR3 is TGCGCCAGCAGTACCGCGACTGCCAACACTGAAGCTTTCTTT.

On this clonotype: This CDR3 is missing its conserved last phenylalanine or tryptophan, likely due to a read error. The DNA is omitted, as the CDR3 cannot be located on it reliably, and the CDR3 follows TCRdb's listing. This sequence joins TRBV4-2 and TRBJ2-7. Germline V lookup: CDR1 LGHNA, CDR2 YNFKEQ. Inclusive of both ends, the CDR3 amounts to 9 amino acids. CDR3 in amino acids: CASSLNVGL.

The DNA for the CDR3 is TGTGCCAGCCTCTGGGCAGTGGCAGGTGAAGCTTTCTTT. It specifies CASLWAVAGEAFF. The V gene is TRBV21-1, the J gene TRBJ1-1. TRBV21-1 is a pseudogene locus. The CDR3 is 13 amino acids.

The V and J genes are TRBV2 and TRBJ2-7; TRBD1 matches 9 bases. Germline assignment: CDR1 SNHLY and CDR2 FYNNEI. There are 13 residues in the CDR3. V was clipped by 6 bases and J by 5 bases; unmatched bases: 5. Here the CDR3 reads CASSRGQGHEQYF. The CDR3 DNA reads TGTGCCAGCAGCCGGGGACAGGGCCACGAGCAGTACTTC. The variable domain in full, completed from reference TRBV2 and TRBJ2-7, reads EPEVTQTPSHQVTQMGQEVILRCVPISNHLYFYWYRQILGQKVEFLVSFYNNEISEKSEIFDDQFSVERPDGSNFTLKIRSTKLEDSAMYFCASSRGQGHEQYFGPGTRLTVT.

This clonotype has at least ten counts. The rearrangement links TRBV12-3 or TRBV12-4 to TRBJ2-5; 8 bases are shared with TRBD2. Losses at the gene ends were 5 bases for V and 2 bases for J; bases not matched to a gene: 4. The CDR3 loop spans 14 amino acids. As DNA, the CDR3 is TGTGCCAGCAGTCCCACTAGCGGTCAAGAGACCCAGTACTTC. This codes for CASSPTSGQETQYF.

The chain has TRBV15 and TRBJ2-5; D possibly matches TRBD1 or TRBD2 (5 bases each). V lost 6 bases and J 4 bases, leaving 18 bases between the germline ends. The germline V gene has CDR1 LNHNV and CDR2 YYDKDF (reference sequence). CDR3 length equals 15 residues. CDR3 sequence: CATSLGPSQGETQYF. The DNA of the CDR3 is TGTGCCACCAGTTTGGGACCCTCTCAAGGAGAGACCCAGTACTTC.

This clonotype has at least ten counts. V usage is TRBV5-1 and J usage is TRBJ2-4, with 8 bases aligning to TRBD2. The CDR3 contains 14 residues. V gave up 3 bases and J gave up 8 bases; unmatched junction bases: 7. CDR1 is SGHRS and CDR2 is YFSETQ in the germline V gene. The chain's CDR3 is CASSWGLDRDIQYF. Written as DNA, the CDR3 is TGCGCCAGCAGCTGGGGACTAGATAGAGACATTCAGTACTTC.

Only a few counts were recorded for this clonotype. V usage is TRBV5-1 and J usage is TRBJ2-7; 7 bases line up with TRBD1. The CDR3 length is 15 residues. Unmatched junction bases numbered 7, after V lost 2 bases and J lost 2 bases. Germline V gives CDR1 SGHRS, CDR2 YFSETQ. The CDR3 DNA reads as TGCGCCAGCAGCTTACAATCCGGGACAGCCTACGAGCAGTACTTC. It is translated as CASSLQSGTAYEQYF.

V and J are TRBV5-1 and TRBJ2-3; D gene ambiguous. CDR1 and CDR2 from the germline V gene are SGHRS and YFSETQ. The CDR3 contains 15 residues. V lost 4 bases, J lost 1 base, and 13 bases lay in between. The CDR3 loop is CASSLSRGGTDTQYF. Written as DNA, the CDR3 is TGCGCCAGCAGCCTGTCCCGTGGGGGCACAGATACGCAGTATTTT.

V and J are TRBV4-2 and TRBJ2-7; unclear D gene. V lost 1 base, J lost 7 bases, and 11 bases lay in between. The CDR3 extends over 13 amino acids. Germline-derived CDR1 and CDR2 are LGHNA and YNFKEQ. DNA for the CDR3: TGTGCCAGCAGCCAAGTTGGGATTGAAGAGCAGTACTTC. It codes for CASSQVGIEEQYF.

This clonotype was detected only a few times. This chain links TRBV7-2 with TRBJ1-5; weak D call: TRBD1 (5 bases). This CDR3 comprises 15 residues. Deletions cut 0 bases from V and 6 bases from J, with 12 bases between. Germline V CDR1 and CDR2: SGHTA, FQGNSA. This chain's CDR3 is CASSLAAGRAQPQHF. The DNA of the CDR3 is TGTGCCAGCAGCTTAGCCGCGGGCAGGGCTCAGCCCCAGCATTTT.

Only one count was recorded for this clonotype. One end of the junction varies from germline; a read error may be responsible. The CDR3 DNA reads TGCGCCAGCAGACAAGGGTGGGGCGGTGAAAAACTGTTTTTT. As protein: CASRQGWGGEKLFF. The chain combines TRBV4-1 with TRBJ1-4; the D gene is possibly TRBD1 (5 bases). CDR3 size: 14 residues. Germline CDR1 MGHRA, CDR2 YSYEKL.

In its sample, this clonotype was seen a few times. The chain recombines TRBV5-1 with TRBJ1-1, with TRBD1 as a possible D gene (6 bases). CDR3 length equals 15 residues. The germline CDR1 and CDR2 sequences are SGHRS and YFSETQ. Trimming left V 0 bases short and J 5 bases short, with 14 bases between. The DNA for the CDR3 is TGCGCCAGCAGCTTGGGTACAGGGATGGGAACTGAAGCTTTCTTT. It codes for CASSLGTGMGTEAFF.

This clonotype was detected a few times. The gene calls are TRBV28 and TRBJ2-1; 8 positions agree with TRBD2. This CDR3 is built from 15 residues. Losses at the gene ends were 6 bases for V and 9 bases for J; bases not matched to a gene: 13. Germline assignment: CDR1 MDHEN and CDR2 SYDVKM. CDR3 in DNA: TGTGCCAGCAGCCGAGGGGGGCGGGAGGAAGGTGAGCAGTTCTTC. As protein: CASSRGGREEGEQFF. The complete variable domain, with remaining parts taken from reference TRBV28 and TRBJ2-1, reads DVKVTQSSRYLVKRTGEKVFLECVQDMDHENMFWYRQDPGLGLRLIYFSYDVKMKEKGDIPEGYSVSREKKERFSLILESASTNQTSMYLCASSRGGREEGEQFFGPGTRLTVL.